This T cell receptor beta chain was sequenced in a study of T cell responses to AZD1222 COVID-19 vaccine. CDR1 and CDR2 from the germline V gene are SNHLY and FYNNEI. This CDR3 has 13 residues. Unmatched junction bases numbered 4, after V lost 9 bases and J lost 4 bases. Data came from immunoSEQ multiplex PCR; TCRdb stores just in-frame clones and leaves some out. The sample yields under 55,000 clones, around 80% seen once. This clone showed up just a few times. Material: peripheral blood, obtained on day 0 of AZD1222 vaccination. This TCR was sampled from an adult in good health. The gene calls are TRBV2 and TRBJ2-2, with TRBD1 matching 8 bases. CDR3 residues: CASTDRGTGELFF. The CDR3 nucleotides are TGTGCCAGTACCGACAGGGGCACCGGGGAGCTGTTTTTT.